The clone carrying this TCR beta chain appeared a single time. This sample is part of a study of OX40 agonist ivuxolimab in advanced cancers. TCRdb's copy holds only in-frame clones and misses some; the assay was immunoSEQ multiplex PCR. The sample lists about 27,000 clones, 65% to 90% occurring once. Unmatched junction bases numbered 13, after V lost 1 base and J lost 5 bases. The germline gives CDR1 SGHRS, CDR2 YFSETQ. CDR3 length: 18 residues. The sequencing here drew on CD4+ or CD8+ T cells sorted from blood, taken in a trial of the OX40 agonist ivuxolimab. The genes are TRBV5-1 and TRBJ2-3, with 10 bases identical to TRBD2. The source of this sequence is an adult with an advanced solid tumor such as melanoma, head and neck, liver or kidney cancer. The CDR3 bases are TGCGCCAGCAGCTTGAAACTAGCGGGACCGCACGAGAGAGATACGCAGTATTTT. It is translated as CASSLKLAGPHERDTQYF.